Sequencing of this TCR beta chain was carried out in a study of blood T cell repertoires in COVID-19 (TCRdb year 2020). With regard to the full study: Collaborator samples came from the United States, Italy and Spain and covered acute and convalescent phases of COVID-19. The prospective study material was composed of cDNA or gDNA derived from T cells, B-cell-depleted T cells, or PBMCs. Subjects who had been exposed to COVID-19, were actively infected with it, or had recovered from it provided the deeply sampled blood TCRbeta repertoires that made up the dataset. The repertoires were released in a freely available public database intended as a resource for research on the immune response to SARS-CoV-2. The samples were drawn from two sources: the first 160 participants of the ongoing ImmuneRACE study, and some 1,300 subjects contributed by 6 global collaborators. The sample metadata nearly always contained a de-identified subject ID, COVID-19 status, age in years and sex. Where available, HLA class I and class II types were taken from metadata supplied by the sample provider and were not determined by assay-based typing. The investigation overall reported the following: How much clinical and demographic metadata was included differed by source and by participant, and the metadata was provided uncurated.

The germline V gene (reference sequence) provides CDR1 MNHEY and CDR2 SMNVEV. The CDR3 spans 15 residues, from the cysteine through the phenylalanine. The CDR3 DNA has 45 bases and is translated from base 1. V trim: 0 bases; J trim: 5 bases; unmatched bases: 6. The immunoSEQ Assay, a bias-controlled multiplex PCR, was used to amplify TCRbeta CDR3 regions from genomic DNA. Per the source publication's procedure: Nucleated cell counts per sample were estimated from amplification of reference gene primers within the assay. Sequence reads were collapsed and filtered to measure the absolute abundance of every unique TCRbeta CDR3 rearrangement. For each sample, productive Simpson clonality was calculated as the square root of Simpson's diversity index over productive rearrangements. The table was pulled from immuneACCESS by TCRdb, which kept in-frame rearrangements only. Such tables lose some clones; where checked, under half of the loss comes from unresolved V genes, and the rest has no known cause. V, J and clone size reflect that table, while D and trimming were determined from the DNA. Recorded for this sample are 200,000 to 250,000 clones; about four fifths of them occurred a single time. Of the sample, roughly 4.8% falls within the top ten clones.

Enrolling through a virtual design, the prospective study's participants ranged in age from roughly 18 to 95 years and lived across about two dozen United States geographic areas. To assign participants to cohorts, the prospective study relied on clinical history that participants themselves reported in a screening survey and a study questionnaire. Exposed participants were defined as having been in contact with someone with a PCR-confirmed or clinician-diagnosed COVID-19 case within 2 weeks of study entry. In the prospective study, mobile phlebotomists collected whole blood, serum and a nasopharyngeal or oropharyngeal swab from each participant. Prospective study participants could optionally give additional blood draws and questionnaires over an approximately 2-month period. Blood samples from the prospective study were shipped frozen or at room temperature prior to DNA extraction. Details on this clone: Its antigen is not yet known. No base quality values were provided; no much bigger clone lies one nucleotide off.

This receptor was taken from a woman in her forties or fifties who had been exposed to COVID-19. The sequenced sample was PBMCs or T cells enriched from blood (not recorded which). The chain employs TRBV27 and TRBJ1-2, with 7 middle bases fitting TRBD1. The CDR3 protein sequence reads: CASSLSTTGRYGYTF. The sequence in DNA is TGTGCCAGCAGTTTATCGACGACAGGGAGGTATGGCTACACCTTC.